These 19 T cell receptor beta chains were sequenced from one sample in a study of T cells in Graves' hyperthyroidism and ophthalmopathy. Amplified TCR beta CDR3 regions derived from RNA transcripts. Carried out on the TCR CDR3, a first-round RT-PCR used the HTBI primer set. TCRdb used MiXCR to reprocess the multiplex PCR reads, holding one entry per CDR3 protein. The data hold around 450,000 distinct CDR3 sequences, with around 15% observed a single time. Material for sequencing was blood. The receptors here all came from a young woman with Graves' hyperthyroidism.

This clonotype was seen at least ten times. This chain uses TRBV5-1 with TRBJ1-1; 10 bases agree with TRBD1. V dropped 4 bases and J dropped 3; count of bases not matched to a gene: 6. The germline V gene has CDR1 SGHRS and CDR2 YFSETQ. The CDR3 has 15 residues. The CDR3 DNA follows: TGCGCCAGCAGCGGGGACAGGGGAGGGTACACTGAAGCTTTCTTT. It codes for CASSGDRGGYTEAFF.

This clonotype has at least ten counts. The CDR3 bases are TGTGCCAGCAGCCCAGGGACGGAATCGTACAATGAGCAGTTCTTC. Amino acid sequence: CASSPGTESYNEQFF. The chain employs TRBV12-3 or TRBV12-4 and TRBJ2-1; D may correspond to TRBD1 or TRBD2 (5 bases each). V lost 6 bases and J lost 4, with 16 bases in between. This CDR3 is 15 amino acids long.

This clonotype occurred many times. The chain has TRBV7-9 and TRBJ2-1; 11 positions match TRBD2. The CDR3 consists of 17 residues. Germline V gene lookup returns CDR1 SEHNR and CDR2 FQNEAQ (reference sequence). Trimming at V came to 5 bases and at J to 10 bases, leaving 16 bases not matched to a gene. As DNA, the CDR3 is TGTGCCAGCAGCCCCGGGGGATCTAGCGGGAGGATTGGGGAGCAGTTCTTC. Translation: CASSPGGSSGRIGEQFF.

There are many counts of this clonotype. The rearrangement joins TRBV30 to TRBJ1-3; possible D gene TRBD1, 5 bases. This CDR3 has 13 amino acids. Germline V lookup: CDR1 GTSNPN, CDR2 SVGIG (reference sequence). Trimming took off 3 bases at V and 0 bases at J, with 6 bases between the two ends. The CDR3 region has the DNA TGTGCCTGGAGGGACAACTCTGGAAACACCATATATTTT. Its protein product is CAWRDNSGNTIYF.

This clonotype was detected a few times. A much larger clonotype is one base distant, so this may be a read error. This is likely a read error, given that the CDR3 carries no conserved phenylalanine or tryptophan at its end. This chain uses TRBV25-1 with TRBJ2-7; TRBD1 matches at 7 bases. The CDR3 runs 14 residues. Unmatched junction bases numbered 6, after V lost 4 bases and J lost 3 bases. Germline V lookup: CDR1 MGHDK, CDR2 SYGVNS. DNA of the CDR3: TGTGCCAGCAGTGCCGAGACAGGGCACTACGAGCAGTACATC. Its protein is CASSAETGHYEQYI.

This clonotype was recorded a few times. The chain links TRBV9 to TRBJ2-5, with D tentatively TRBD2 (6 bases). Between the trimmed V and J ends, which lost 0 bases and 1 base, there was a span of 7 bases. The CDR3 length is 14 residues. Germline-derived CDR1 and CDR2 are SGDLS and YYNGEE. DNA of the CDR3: TGTGCCAGCAGCGTAGTGGGGGGCCAAGAGACCCAGTACTTC. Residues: CASSVVGGQETQYF.

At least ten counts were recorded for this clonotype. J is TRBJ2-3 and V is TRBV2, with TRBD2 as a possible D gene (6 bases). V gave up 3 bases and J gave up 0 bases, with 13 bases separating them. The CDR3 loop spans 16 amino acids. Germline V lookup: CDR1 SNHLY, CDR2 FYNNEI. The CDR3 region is CASSESAGTSTDTQYF. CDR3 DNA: TGTGCCAGCAGTGAGTCGGCGGGAACTAGCACAGATACGCAGTATTTT.

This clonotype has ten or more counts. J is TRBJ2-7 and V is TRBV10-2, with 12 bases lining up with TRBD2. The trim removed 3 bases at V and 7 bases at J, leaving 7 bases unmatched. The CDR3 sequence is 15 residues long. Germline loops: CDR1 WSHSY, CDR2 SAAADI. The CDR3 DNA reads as TGCGCCAGCAGTGATCTAGCGGGAGGGCCGGGGGAGCAGTACTTC. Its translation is CASSDLAGGPGEQYF.

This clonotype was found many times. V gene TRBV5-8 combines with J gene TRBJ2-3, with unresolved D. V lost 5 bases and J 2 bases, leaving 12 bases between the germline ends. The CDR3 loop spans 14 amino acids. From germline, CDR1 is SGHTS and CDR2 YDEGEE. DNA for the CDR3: TGTGCCAGCAGTCTTCCTCATCCCACAGATACGCAGTATTTT. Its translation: CASSLPHPTDTQYF.

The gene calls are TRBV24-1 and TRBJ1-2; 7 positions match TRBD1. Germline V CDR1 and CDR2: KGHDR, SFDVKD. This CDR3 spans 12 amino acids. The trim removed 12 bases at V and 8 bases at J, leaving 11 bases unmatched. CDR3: CAASDRAGGYTF. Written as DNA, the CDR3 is TGTGCCGCTTCAGACAGGGCCGGCGGCTACACCTTC.

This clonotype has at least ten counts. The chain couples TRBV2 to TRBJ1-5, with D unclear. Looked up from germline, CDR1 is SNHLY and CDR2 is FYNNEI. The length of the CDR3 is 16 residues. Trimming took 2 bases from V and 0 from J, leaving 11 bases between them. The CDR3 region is CASSESRRYSNQPQHF. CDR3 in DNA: TGTGCCAGCAGTGAATCCAGGCGTTATAGCAATCAGCCCCAGCATTTT.

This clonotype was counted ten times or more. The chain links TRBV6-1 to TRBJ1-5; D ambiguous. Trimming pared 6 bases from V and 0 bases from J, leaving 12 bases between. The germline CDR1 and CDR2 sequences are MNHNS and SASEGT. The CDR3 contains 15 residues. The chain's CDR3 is CASSPDGSSNQPQHF. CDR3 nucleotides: TGTGCCAGCAGCCCCGACGGTTCTAGCAATCAGCCCCAGCATTTT.

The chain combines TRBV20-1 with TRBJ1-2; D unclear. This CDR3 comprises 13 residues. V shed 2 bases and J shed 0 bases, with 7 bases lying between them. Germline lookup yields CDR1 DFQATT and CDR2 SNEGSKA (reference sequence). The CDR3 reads CSARHSSNYGYTF. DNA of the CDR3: TGCAGTGCTAGACATTCCTCTAACTATGGCTACACCTTC.

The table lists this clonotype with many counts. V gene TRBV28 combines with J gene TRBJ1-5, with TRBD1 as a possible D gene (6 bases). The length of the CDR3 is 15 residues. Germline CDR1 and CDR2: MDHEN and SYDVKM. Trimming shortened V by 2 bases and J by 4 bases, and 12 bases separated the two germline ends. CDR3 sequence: CASSLRMRGNQPQHF. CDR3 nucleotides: TGTGCCAGCAGTTTAAGAATGAGGGGGAATCAGCCCCAGCATTTT.

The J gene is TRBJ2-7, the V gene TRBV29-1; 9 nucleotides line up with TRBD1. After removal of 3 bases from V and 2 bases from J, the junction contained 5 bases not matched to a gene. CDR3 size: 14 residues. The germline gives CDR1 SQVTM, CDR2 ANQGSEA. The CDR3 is CSVDKGTGTYEQYF. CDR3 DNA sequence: TGCAGCGTTGATAAAGGGACAGGGACCTACGAGCAGTACTTC.

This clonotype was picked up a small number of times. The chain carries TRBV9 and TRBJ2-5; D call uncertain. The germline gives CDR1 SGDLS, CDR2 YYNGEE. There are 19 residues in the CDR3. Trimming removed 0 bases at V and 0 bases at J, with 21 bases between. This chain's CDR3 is CASSVGSRVGGPYQETQYF. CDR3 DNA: TGTGCCAGCAGCGTAGGTTCTCGGGTCGGCGGCCCTTACCAAGAGACCCAGTACTTC.

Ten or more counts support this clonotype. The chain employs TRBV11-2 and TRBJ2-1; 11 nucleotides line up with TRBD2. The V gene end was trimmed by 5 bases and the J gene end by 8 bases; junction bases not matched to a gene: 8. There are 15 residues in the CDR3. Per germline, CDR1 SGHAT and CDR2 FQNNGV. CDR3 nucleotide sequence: TGTGCCAGCAGCCGTAGCGGGAGGGCTTCAGATGAGCAGTTCTTC. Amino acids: CASSRSGRASDEQFF.

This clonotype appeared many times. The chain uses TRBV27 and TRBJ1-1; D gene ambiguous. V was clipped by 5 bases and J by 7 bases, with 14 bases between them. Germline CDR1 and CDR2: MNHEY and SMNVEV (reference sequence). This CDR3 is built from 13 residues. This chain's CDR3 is CASSTKSENEAFF. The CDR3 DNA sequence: TGTGCCAGCAGTACCAAGAGCGAGAATGAAGCTTTCTTT.

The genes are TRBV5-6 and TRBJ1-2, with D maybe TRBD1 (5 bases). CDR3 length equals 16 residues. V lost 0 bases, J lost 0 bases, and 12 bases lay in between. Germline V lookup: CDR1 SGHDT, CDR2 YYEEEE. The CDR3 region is CASSLAGGMSNYGYTF. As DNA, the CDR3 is TGTGCCAGCAGCTTGGCCGGGGGAATGTCTAACTATGGCTACACCTTC. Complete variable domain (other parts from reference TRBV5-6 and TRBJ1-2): DAGVTQSPTHLIKTRGQQVTLRCSPKSGHDTVSWYQQALGQGPQFIFQYYEEEERQRGNFPDRFSGHQFPNYSSELNVNALLLGDSALYLCASSLAGGMSNYGYTFGSGTRLTVV.